Following are 19 T cell receptor beta chains from one sample sequenced in a study of cytomegalovirus exposure and HLA in healthy donors. TCRdb's copy holds only in-frame clones and misses some; the assay was immunoSEQ multiplex PCR. The table has a few hundred thousand clones, roughly 85% seen once. Material: PBMCs. These receptors originate from a young woman in good health and CMV-seronegative.

The gene calls are TRBV15 and TRBJ1-6; 7 bases match TRBD1. The CDR3 has 13 amino acids. The V and J ends lost 9 bases and 13 bases, in that order; junction bases with no gene match: 12. Germline loops: CDR1 LNHNV, CDR2 YYDKDF (reference sequence). For the CDR3, the DNA is TGTGCCACGGGAAAGGGACAGCCACGTCCCCTCCACTTT. Translated: CATGKGQPRPLHF.

This rearrangement joins TRBV29-1 to TRBJ2-1; 10 bases are shared with TRBD2. From germline, CDR1 is SQVTM and CDR2 ANQGSEA. The CDR3 covers 17 residues. V was clipped by 0 bases and J by 7 bases; unmatched bases: 12. CDR3 sequence (DNA): TGCAGCGTTGAAGATCTTAGCGGGGGGCCACACAGGAATGAGCAGTTCTTC. Its translation: CSVEDLSGGPHRNEQFF.

V is TRBV6-5 and J is TRBJ1-1; 7 bases align to TRBD1. V lost 1 base to trimming and J lost 6 bases; unmatched junction nucleotides: 2. CDR1 is MNHEY and CDR2 is SVGAGI in the germline V gene. The CDR3 is 13 residues long. This CDR3 reads CASSYFQGAEAFF. DNA of the CDR3: TGTGCCAGCAGTTACTTCCAGGGGGCTGAAGCTTTCTTT.

The chain carries TRBV6-6 and TRBJ2-7; maybe TRBD1 (5 bases). V was shortened by 5 bases and J by 0 bases, with 14 bases between the two germline ends. This CDR3 spans 15 amino acids. Per germline, CDR1 MNHNY and CDR2 SVGAGI (reference sequence). DNA for the CDR3: TGTGCCAGCAGTGGCAGGGAATTTTACTCCTACGAGCAGTACTTC. As protein: CASSGREFYSYEQYF.

The chain recombines TRBV19 with TRBJ2-1; a possible D gene is TRBD2 (6 bases). From germline, CDR1 is LNHDA and CDR2 SQIVND (reference sequence). The CDR3 loop spans 15 amino acids. V was shortened by 7 bases and J by 0 bases, with 13 bases between the two germline ends. The CDR3 DNA reads as TGTGCCAGTATCCCAGACGGGAGCTCCTACAATGAGCAGTTCTTC. Translation: CASIPDGSSYNEQFF.

This rearrangement joins TRBV6-5 to TRBJ1-2, with 7 bases lining up with TRBD1. J gave up 2 bases and V 5 bases, and 2 bases lay outside the gene matches. Germline lookup yields CDR1 MNHEY and CDR2 SVGAGI. The CDR3 runs 13 residues. CDR3 region: CASSQQGNYGYTF. Written as DNA, the CDR3 is TGTGCCAGCAGTCAACAGGGGAACTATGGCTACACCTTC.

The chain employs TRBV28 and TRBJ2-3; 13 bases fit TRBD2. Germline V gene sequence: CDR1 MDHEN, CDR2 SYDVKM. The V gene end was trimmed by 3 bases and the J gene end by 1 base; junction bases not matched to a gene: 7. The CDR3 is 18 residues long. CDR3 sequence reads: CASSFLSGLAGRTDTQYF. The CDR3 DNA sequence: TGTGCCAGCAGTTTCCTCTCGGGACTAGCGGGACGCACAGATACGCAGTATTTT.

This chain uses TRBV2 with TRBJ2-5; TRBD2 agrees at 14 bases. Germline loops: CDR1 SNHLY, CDR2 FYNNEI. Trimming at V came to 6 bases and at J to 5 bases, leaving 14 bases not matched to a gene. The CDR3 contains 18 residues. CDR3 loop: CASSAGLAGVGVGETQYF. The CDR3 DNA follows: TGTGCCAGCAGCGCGGGACTAGCGGGAGTCGGGGTGGGGGAGACCCAGTACTTC.

Here the CDR3 DNA reads TGTGCCAGCCGCTGGGGGGCCGGGGAGCTGTTTTTT. This codes for CASRWGAGELFF. The J gene is TRBJ2-2, the V gene TRBV9; maybe TRBD2 (6 bases). The germline V gene has CDR1 SGDLS and CDR2 YYNGEE. The CDR3 consists of 12 residues. Trimming cost V 7 bases and J 6 bases, with 10 bases left between them.

Written as DNA, the CDR3 is TGCGCCAGCAGTGAGGGCAACGAGCAGTACTTC. Translation gives CASSEGNEQYF. The chain combines TRBV10-1 with TRBJ2-7; D is unclear. Trimming cost V 2 bases and J 5 bases, with 4 bases left between them. The CDR3 runs 11 residues. Looked up from germline, CDR1 is WNHNN and CDR2 is SYGVQD (reference sequence).

CDR3 DNA: TGTGCCAGCAGCTCCCACCGGGACACCTTACACAATGAGCAGTTCTTC. Translation: CASSSHRDTLHNEQFF. The chain links TRBV13 to TRBJ2-1; D perhaps matches TRBD1 (6 bases). The CDR3 contains 16 residues. The germline CDR1 and CDR2 sequences are PRHDT and FYEKMQ (reference sequence). Trimming pared 4 bases from V and 5 bases from J, leaving 18 bases between.

J is TRBJ2-1 and V is TRBV5-4; 12 positions agree with TRBD2. The CDR3 totals 14 residues. With 3 bases clipped from V and 8 bases from J, the junction kept 3 bases outside the gene matches. The germline gives CDR1 SGHNT, CDR2 YYREEE (reference sequence). CDR3 DNA: TGTGCCAGCAGCTCCCGACTAGCGGGAGATGAGCAGTTCTTC. Translating gives CASSSRLAGDEQFF.

In nucleotides, the CDR3 is TGTGCCAGCAGCTTAAGACTAGCGGCTGACGAAGGGCACGAGCAGTACTTC. Translated: CASSLRLAADEGHEQYF. The rearrangement uses TRBV5-4 and TRBJ2-7, with 9 bases fitting TRBD2. This CDR3 is built from 17 residues. The V and J ends lost 2 bases and 5 bases, in that order; junction bases with no gene match: 14. Germline CDR1 and CDR2: SGHNT and YYREEE (reference sequence).

V is TRBV4-1 and J is TRBJ1-5; TRBD1 matches 9 bases. Germline CDR1 reads MGHRA; CDR2 reads YSYEKL. J lost 5 bases, V lost 6 bases, and 8 bases had no gene match. The CDR3 sequence is 15 residues long. The CDR3 spells CASSRGQGRDQPQHF. The CDR3 DNA reads as TGCGCCAGCAGTCGCGGACAGGGGAGGGATCAGCCCCAGCATTTT.

The chain recombines TRBV5-1 with TRBJ2-5; perhaps TRBD1 as D (5 bases). This CDR3 region has 14 residues. V dropped 4 bases and J dropped 1 base, with 11 bases sitting between them. Germline V gene lookup returns CDR1 SGHRS and CDR2 YFSETQ. The CDR3 nucleotides are TGCGCCAGCAGCCTAGGGGCACTCCAAGAGACCCAGTACTTC. This sequence encodes CASSLGALQETQYF.

The rearrangement uses TRBV10-1 and TRBJ2-1, with 7 bases fitting TRBD2. Germline V CDR1 and CDR2: WNHNN, SYGVQD (reference sequence). The CDR3 is 15 amino acids. The J segment lost 4 bases and the V segment lost 5 bases, leaving 8 bases of the junction unmatched. CDR3 coding DNA: TGCGCCAGCAGTCCCCTTAGCGGGTCTTACAATGAGCAGTTCTTC. Its translation: CASSPLSGSYNEQFF.

The chain joins TRBV9 to TRBJ2-5; no clear D. CDR1 is SGDLS and CDR2 is YYNGEE in the germline V gene. V lost 0 bases and J lost 1, with 10 bases in between. This CDR3 region has 15 residues. The CDR3 spells CASSVAPVSQETQYF. CDR3 nucleotides: TGTGCCAGCAGCGTAGCTCCCGTATCCCAAGAGACCCAGTACTTC.

The chain joins TRBV27 to TRBJ2-3, with TRBD2 matching 10 bases. V shed 5 bases, J shed 4 bases, and the junction held 12 bases outside the gene matches. CDR3 length equals 17 residues. CDR1 MNHEY and CDR2 SMNVEV come from the germline V gene (reference sequence). This chain's CDR3 is CASSNLEAGGKPDTQYF. The CDR3 region has the DNA TGTGCCAGCAGTAACCTCGAAGCGGGAGGGAAGCCAGATACGCAGTATTTT.

The genes are TRBV28 and TRBJ2-7; 9 nucleotides line up with TRBD1. CDR3 length: 14 residues. CDR1 MDHEN and CDR2 SYDVKM come from the germline V gene. After removal of 7 bases from V and 3 bases from J, the junction contained 7 bases not matched to a gene. DNA of the CDR3: TGTGCCAGCATGAGGGGGACAGGGCGCTACGAGCAGTACTTC. The encoded protein is CASMRGTGRYEQYF.